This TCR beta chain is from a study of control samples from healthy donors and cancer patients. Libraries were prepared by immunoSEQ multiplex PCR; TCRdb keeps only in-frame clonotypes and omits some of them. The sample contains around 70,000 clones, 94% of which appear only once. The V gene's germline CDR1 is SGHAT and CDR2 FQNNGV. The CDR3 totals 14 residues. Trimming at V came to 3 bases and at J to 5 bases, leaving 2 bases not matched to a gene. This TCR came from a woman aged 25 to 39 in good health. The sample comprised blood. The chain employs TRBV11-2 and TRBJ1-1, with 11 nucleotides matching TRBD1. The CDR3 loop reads CASSLGQGGTEAFF. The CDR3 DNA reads TGTGCCAGCAGCTTGGGACAGGGGGGGACTGAAGCTTTCTTT.